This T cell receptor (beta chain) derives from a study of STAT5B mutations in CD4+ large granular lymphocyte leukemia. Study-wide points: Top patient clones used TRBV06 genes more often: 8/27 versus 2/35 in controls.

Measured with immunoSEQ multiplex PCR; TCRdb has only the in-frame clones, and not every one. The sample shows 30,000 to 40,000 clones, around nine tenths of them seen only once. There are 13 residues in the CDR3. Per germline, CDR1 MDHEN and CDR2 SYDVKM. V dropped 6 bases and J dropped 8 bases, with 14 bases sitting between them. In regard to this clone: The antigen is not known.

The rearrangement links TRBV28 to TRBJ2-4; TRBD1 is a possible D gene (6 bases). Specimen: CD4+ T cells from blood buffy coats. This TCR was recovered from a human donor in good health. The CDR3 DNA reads TGTGCCAGCAGGGAACAGGGAGTAGACATTCAGTACTTC. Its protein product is CASREQGVDIQYF.